This is a list of T cell receptor beta chains from one sample in a study of blood T cell repertoires in COVID-19. Assay: immunoSEQ multiplex PCR; the TCRdb copy retains only in-frame clones and omits some. The data show approximately 230,000 clones, roughly 84% seen once. Sequencing was done on a sample of peripheral blood. These receptors originate from a man aged 25-40 years with active or convalescent COVID-19. Both conserved end residues are part of each CDR3.

>TRBJ1-5|TRBV27
CASSLQGAGNQPQHF
>TRBJ2-1|TRBV24-1
CAKTWTETYNEQFF
>TRBJ1-4|TRBV7-2
CASSFRDRDEKLFF
>TRBJ1-5|TRBV19
CATKTGPGNQPQHF
>TRBJ2-7|TRBV29-1
CSVESGSGRYEQYF
>TRBJ2-1|TRBV6-2/TRBV6-3
CASSLPTSGVHNEQFF
>TRBJ2-1|TRBV24-1
CATSDLLAGGSGEQFF
>TRBJ1-2|TRBV29-1
CSVDPRQGSYGYTF
>TRBJ1-1|TRBV6-5
CASSLTGNEAFF
>TRBJ1-2|TRBV10-3
CAISEEESFGYTF
>TRBJ1-1|TRBV18
CASSPGQLNTEAFF
>TRBJ2-2|TRBV5-6
CASSLSGGTGELFF
>TRBJ1-1|TRBV28
CASSSTGDGLMNTEAFF
>TRBJ1-5|TRBV2
CASSKQGSQPQHF
>TRBJ2-5|TRBV5-1
CASSEGTFQETQYF
>TRBJ1-6|TRBV6-2/TRBV6-3
CASSGQGNSPLHF
>TRBJ1-3|TRBV5-1
CASSLQGTGNTIYF
>TRBJ1-1|TRBV3-1/TRBV3-2
CASSQGPGTGASEAFF
>TRBJ1-1|TRBV4-2
CASSQDGGGREAFF
>TRBJ2-3|TRBV4-2
CASSQDWGLAADTQYF
>TRBJ2-1|TRBV2
CASGPRGNEQFF
>TRBJ1-1|TRBV5-4
CASSFPPGGNTEAFF
>TRBJ1-5|TRBV6-1
CASSGGTGMGNQPQHF
>TRBJ2-7|TRBV6-6
CASSYEQRTHSYEQYF
>TRBJ1-2|TRBV28
CASSMTGASGYTF